This TCR beta chain was recovered during a study of T cell responses to AZD1222 COVID-19 vaccine. Repertoires were generated with immunoSEQ multiplex PCR, while TCRdb's copy carries only in-frame clones and drops some. The sample holds 110,000 to 150,000 clones, 89% seen once. For this clone: No antigen is known for it.

Overall study findings and caveats: At study baseline, merely five or six AZD1222 recipients were seropositive. Unmutated variant regions reportedly attract nearly half of all spike-specific TCRs.

This clonotype was sampled from an adult in good health. The sequences come from peripheral blood, collected on day 0 of AZD1222 vaccination.

CDR3 bases: TGTGCCAGCAGCCAAGCGTATCAGGGGGTGTTAGGTGGCTACACCTTC. The encoded protein is CASSQAYQGVLGGYTF. This sequence joins TRBV3-1 (or the pseudogene TRBV3-2) and TRBJ1-2; 7 bases align to TRBD1. With V trimmed by 1 base and J by 7 bases, 12 bases remained unmatched. Per germline, CDR1 LGHDT and CDR2 YNNKEL (reference sequence). The CDR3 sequence is 16 residues long.